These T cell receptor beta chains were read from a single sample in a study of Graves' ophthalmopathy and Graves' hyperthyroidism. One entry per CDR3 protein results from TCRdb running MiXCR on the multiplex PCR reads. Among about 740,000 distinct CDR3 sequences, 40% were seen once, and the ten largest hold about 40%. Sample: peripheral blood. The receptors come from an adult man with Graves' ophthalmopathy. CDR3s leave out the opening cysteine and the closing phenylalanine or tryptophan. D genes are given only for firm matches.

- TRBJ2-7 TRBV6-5 ASRRDGANEQY
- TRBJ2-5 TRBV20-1 SAVGFGETQY
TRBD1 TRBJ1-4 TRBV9 ASSGQGIATNEKLF
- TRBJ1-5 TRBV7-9 ASSLNAAIAPQQ
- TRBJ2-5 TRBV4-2 ASSQERLAQTQY
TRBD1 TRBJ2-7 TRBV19 ASSMGQGYEQY
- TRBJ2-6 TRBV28 ASSPRTNVLT
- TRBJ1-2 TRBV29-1 SAQIRANYGYT
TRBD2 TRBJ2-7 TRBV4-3 ASSHAGGGSYEQY
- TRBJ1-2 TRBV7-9 AGSRGTDYGYT
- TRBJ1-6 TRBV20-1 SARAEGQGDNSPLH
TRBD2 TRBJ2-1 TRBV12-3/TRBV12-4 ASSQSRLAVGDEQF
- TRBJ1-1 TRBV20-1 SAKKRGAGTEAF
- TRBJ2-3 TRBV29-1 SVRQASTDTQY
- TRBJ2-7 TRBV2 ASNRGSYEQY
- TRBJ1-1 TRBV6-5 ASSTGGKAF
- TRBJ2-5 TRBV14 ASSQATWKTQY
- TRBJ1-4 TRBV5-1 ASSSKDPTNEKLF
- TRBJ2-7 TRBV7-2 ASSYTYEQY
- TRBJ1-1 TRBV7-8 ASSLVGGLGNTEAF
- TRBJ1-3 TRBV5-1 ASSWDVGNTIY
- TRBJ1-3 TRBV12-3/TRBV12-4 ASSWESGNTIY
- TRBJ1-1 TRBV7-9 ASSPKTSSEIEAF
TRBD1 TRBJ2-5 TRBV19 ASSTPGTGETQY
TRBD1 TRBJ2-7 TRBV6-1 ASAGTGLY
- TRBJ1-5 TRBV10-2 ASTIDRGLQPQH
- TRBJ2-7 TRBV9 ASSRAGGYEQY
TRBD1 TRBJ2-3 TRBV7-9 ASSSQGDRTDTQY
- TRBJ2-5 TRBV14 ASSQDRTFRETQY
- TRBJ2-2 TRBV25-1 ASRWELGELF
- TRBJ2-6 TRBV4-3 ANSQGANVLT
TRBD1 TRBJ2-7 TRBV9 ASSHRGKTYEQY
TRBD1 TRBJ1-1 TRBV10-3 ATLRTGVNTEAF
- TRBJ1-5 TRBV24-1 ASRSNRARYQPQH
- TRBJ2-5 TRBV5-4 ASSLGGTLGETQY
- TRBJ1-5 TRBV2 ASARTSSNQPQH
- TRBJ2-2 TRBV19 ASSSLSTGELF
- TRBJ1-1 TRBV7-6 AGSPGGNTEAF
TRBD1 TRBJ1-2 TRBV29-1 SVVRQGGYT
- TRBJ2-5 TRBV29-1 SVEQGRGETQY
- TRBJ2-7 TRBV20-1 SARDLAHSYEQY
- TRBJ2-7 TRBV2 ASSEQTRGEQY
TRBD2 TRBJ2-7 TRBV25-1 ASSSPGASGSYEQY
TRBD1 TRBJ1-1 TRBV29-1 SVDLGTGGKRDTEAF
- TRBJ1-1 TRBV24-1 ATRDGQEAF
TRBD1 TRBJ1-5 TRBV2 ASSPSGQGESQPQH
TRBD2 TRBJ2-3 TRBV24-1 ATSDPTTSGGLDTQY
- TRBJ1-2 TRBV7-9 ASSLLRTRNYGYT
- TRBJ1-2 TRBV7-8 ASSPPYSYGYT
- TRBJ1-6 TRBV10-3 ASSYETWNSPLH
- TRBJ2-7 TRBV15 ATSREAGLGEQY
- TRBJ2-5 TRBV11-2 ASSQETMETQY
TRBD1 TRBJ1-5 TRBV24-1 ATSSSGQGSNQPQH
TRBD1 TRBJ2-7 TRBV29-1 SVESRQGVASEQY
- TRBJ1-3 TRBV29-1 SVEDLRGSSGNTIY
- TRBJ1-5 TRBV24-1 ASSASVDQPQH
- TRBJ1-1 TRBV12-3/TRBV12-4 ASSFGPVGVRRMGAF
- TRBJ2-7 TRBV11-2 ASSLGPIYEQY
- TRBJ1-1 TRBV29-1 SVKRTATEAF